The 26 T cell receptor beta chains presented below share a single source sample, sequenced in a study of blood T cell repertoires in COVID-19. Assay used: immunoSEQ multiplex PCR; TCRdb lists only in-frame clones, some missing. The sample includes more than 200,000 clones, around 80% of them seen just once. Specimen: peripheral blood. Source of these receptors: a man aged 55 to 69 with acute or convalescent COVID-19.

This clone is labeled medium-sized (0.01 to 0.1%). The CDR3 nucleotides are TGCGCCAGCAGATATGGCAGCAATCAGCCCCAGCATTTT. It is translated as CASRYGSNQPQHF. This chain joins TRBV10-2 and TRBJ1-5; D is undetermined. V shed 6 bases and J shed 1 base, with 7 bases lying between them. Per germline, CDR1 WSHSY and CDR2 SAAADI. The CDR3 consists of 13 residues.

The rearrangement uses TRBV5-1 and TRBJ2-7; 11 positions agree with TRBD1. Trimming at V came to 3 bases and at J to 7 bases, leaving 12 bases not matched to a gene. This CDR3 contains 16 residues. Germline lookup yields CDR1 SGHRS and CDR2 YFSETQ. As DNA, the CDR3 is TGCGCCAGCAGCTACCGGAGTAGGACAGGGGGCCGGGAGCAGTACTTC. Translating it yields CASSYRSRTGGREQYF.

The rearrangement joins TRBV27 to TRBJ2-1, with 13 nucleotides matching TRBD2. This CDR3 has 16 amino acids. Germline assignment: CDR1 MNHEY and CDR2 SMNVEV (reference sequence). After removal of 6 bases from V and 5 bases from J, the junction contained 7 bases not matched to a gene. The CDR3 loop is CASSPGTSGTHNEQFF. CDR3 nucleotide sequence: TGTGCCAGCAGCCCGGGGACTAGCGGGACTCACAATGAGCAGTTCTTC.

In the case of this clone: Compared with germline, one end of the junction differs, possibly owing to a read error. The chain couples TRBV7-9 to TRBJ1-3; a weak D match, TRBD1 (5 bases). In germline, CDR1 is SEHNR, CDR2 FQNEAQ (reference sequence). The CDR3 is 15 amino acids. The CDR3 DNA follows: TGTGCCAGCGGCTTAGTGGGGGGCTCTGGAAACACCATATATTTT. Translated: CASGLVGGSGNTIYF.

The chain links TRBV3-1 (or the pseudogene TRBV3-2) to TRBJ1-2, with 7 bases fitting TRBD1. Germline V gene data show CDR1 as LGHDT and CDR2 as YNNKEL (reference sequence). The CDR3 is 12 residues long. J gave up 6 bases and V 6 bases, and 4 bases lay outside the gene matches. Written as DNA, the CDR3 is TGTGCCAGCAGAACAACAGGGGATGGCTACACCTTC. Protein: CASRTTGDGYTF.

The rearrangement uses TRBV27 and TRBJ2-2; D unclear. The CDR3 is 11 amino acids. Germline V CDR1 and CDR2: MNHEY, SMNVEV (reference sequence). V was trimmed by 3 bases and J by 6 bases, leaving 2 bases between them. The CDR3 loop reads CASSFSGELFF. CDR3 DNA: TGTGCCAGCAGTTTCTCCGGGGAGCTGTTTTTT.

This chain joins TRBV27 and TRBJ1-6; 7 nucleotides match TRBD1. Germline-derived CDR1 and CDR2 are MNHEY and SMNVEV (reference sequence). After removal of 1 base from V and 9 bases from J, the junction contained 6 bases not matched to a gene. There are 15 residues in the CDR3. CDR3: CASSLYARGSSPLHF. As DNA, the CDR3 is TGTGCCAGCAGTTTATATGCCAGGGGGAGTTCACCCCTCCACTTT.

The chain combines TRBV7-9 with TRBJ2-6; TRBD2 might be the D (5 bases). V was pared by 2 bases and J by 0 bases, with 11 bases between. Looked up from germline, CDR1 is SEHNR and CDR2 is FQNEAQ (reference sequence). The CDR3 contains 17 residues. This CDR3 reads CASSLREYYSGANVLTF. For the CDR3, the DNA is TGTGCCAGCAGCTTAAGGGAGTACTACTCTGGGGCCAACGTCCTGACTTTC.

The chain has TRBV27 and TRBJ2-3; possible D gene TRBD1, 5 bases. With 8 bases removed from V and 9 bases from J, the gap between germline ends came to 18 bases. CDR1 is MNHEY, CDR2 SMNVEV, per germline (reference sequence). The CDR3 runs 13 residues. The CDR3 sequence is CASHPSAGPTQYF. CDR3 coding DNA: TGTGCCAGCCATCCTTCCGCAGGGCCAACGCAGTATTTT.

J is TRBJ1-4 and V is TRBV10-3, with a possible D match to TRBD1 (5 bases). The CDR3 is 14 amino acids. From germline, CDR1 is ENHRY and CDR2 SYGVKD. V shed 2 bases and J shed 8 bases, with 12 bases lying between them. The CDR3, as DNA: TGTGCCATCAGTGAGACCTCAGGGTGGGAAAAACTGTTTTTT. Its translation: CAISETSGWEKLFF.

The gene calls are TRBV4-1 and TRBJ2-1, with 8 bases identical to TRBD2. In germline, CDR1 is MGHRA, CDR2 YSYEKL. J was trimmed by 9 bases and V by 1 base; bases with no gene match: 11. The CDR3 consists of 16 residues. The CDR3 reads CASSQAGGTTDREQFF. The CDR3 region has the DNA TGCGCCAGCAGCCAAGCGGGGGGGACTACAGACCGTGAGCAGTTCTTC.

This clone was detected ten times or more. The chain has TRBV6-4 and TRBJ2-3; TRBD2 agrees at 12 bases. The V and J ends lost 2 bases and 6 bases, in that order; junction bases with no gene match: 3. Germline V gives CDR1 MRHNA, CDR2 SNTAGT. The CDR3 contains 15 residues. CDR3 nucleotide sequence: TGTGCCAGCAGTGACGAGACTAGCGGGAGCGATACGCAGTATTTT. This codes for CASSDETSGSDTQYF.

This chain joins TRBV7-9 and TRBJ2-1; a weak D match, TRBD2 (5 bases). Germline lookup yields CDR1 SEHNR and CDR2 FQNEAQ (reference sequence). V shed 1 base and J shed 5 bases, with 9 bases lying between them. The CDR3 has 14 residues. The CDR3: CASSLVGDNNEQFF. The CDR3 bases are TGTGCCAGCAGCTTAGTCGGGGATAACAATGAGCAGTTCTTC.

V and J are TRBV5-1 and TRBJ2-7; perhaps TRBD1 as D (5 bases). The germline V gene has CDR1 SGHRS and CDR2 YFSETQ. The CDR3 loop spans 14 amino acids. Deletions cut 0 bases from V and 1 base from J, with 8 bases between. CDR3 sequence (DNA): TGCGCCAGCAGCTTGGAAGGGGCATCCTACGAGCAGTACTTC. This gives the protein CASSLEGASYEQYF. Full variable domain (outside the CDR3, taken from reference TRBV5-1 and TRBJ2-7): KAGVTQTPRYLIKTRGQQVTLSCSPISGHRSVSWYQQTPGQGLQFLFEYFSETQRNKGNFPGRFSGRQFSNSRSEMNVSTLELGDSALYLCASSLEGASYEQYFGPGTRLTVT.

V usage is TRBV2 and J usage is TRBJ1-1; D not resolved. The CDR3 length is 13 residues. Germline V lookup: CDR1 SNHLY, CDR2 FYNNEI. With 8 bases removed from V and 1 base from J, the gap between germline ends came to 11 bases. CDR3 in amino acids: CASSSDQNTEAFF. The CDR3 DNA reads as TGTGCCAGCTCGTCAGATCAGAACACTGAAGCTTTCTTT.

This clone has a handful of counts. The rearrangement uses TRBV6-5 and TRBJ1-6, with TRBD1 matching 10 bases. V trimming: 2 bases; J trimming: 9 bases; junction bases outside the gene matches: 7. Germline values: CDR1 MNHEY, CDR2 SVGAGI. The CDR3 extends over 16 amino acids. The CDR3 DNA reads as TGTGCCAGCAGTTACAGGGGGGACAGGGGAAGTTCACCCCTCCACTTT. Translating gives CASSYRGDRGSSPLHF.

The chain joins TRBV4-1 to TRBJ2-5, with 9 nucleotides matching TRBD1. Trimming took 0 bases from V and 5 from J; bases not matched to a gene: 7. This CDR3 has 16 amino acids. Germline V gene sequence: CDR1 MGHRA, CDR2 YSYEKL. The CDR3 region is CASSQDPTGGAETQYF. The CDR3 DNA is TGCGCCAGCAGCCAAGATCCGACAGGGGGTGCGGAGACCCAGTACTTC.

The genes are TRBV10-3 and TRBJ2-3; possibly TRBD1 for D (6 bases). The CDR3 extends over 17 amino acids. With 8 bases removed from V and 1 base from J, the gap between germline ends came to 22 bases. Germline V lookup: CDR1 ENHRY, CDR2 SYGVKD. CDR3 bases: TGTGCCATCCCACCGAGTTCCAGGGGATTTGGCACAGATACGCAGTATTTT. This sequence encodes CAIPPSSRGFGTDTQYF.

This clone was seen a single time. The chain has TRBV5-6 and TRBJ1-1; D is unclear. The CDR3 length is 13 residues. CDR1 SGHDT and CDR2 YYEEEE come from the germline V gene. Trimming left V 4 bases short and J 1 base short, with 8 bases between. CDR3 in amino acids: CASSANRNTEAFF. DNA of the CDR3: TGTGCCAGCAGCGCTAACAGGAACACTGAAGCTTTCTTT.

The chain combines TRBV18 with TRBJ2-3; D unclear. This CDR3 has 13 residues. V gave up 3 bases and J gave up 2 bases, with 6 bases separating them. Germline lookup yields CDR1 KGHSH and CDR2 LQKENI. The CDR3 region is CASSPGITDTQYF. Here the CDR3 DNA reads TGTGCCAGCTCACCGGGCATCACAGATACGCAGTATTTT.

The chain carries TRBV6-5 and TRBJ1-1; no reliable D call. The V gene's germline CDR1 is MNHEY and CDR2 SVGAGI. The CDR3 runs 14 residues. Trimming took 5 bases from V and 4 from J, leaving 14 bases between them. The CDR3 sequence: CASSPTREGTEAFF. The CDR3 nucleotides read TGTGCCAGCAGTCCCACGCGGGAGGGCACTGAAGCTTTCTTT.

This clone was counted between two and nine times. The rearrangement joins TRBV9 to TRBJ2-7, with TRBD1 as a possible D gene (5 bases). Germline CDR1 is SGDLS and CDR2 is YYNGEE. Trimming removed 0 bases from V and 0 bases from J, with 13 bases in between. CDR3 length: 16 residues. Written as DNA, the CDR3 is TGTGCCAGCAGCGTAGCCAGCAGGGTGAGCTCCTACGAGCAGTACTTC. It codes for CASSVASRVSSYEQYF.

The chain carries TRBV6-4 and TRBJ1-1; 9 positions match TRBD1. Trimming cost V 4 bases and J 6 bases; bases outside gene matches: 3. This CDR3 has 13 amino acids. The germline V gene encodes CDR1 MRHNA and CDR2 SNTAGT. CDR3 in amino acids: CASSVDRGSEAFF. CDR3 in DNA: TGTGCCAGCAGTGTGGACAGGGGATCTGAAGCTTTCTTT.

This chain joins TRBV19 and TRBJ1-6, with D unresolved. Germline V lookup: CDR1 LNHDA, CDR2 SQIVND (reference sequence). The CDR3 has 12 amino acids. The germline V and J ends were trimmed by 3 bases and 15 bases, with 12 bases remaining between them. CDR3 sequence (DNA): TGTGCCAGTAGTATCATGGGCAGAAGCCTCCACTTT. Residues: CASSIMGRSLHF.

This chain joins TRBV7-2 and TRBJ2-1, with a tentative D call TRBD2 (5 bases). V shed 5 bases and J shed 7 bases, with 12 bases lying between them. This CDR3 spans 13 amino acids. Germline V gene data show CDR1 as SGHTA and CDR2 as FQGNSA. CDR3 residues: CASSPWSGNEQFF. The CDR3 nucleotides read TGTGCCAGCAGCCCCTGGTCGGGGAATGAGCAGTTCTTC.

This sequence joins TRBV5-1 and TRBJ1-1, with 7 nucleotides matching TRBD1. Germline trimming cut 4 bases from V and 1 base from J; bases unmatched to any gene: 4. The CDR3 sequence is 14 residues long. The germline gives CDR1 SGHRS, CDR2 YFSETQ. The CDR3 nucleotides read TGCGCCAGCAGCGAGGGACAGCCGAACACTGAAGCTTTCTTT. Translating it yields CASSEGQPNTEAFF.